This TCR beta chain was identified during a study of T-cell reconstitution after alpha-beta-depleted transplantation in children. The table lists this clonotype with a few counts. The antigen is undetermined. Unique molecular identifiers were used to barcode this TCRbeta library. Using its own MiXCR run on the PCR reads, TCRdb lists one record per CDR3 protein. The sample shows some 600,000 distinct CDR3 sequences, roughly 13% of them seen only once. Points from the study as a whole: After one year, T-cell counts and TCRbeta diversity mostly came from new T cells. About two months after transplant, alpha-beta T cells reportedly came from several hundred expanded graft clones. The study traced high day-60 TCRbeta diversity in some patients to surviving recipient T cells and thymic progenitors.

Here the sequenced sample was PBMCs, mostly from graft donor cells, taken 360 days after TCRalphabeta/CD19-depleted stem cell transplant. This clonotype originated in a male patient under 18 who had a stem cell transplant for acute myeloid leukemia, so the T cells may come from the graft donor.

CDR3 nucleotides: TGTGCCAGTAGTATAGCCAGACACAATGAGCAGTTCTTC. As protein: CASSIARHNEQFF. V is TRBV19 and J is TRBJ2-1, with unresolved D. The CDR3 runs 13 residues. Looked up from germline, CDR1 is LNHDA and CDR2 is SQIVND (reference sequence). Deletions cut 1 base from V and 5 bases from J, with 6 bases between.